This T cell receptor (beta chain) was found in a study of blood T cell repertoires in COVID-19. Study overall: Sites in the United States, Italy and Spain provided acute and convalescent COVID-19 samples. Sample material is recorded as cDNA or gDNA derived from T cells, B-cell-depleted T cells, or PBMCs.

In the original analysis: By means of reference gene primer amplification, nucleated cell counts were estimated. Measured with immunoSEQ multiplex PCR; TCRdb has only the in-frame clones, and not every one. V and J calls and clone size are those listed in that table; D and trimming were worked out from the DNA. The sample records about 290,000 clones, around 85% being singletons. V lost 0 bases and J lost 1; bases outside the gene matches: 2. CDR1 and CDR2 (germline): SGHRS, YFSETQ. CDR3 length equals 15 residues. This sequence originates from a woman aged 45-65 years with active or convalescent COVID-19. The sample was peripheral blood. The chain couples TRBV5-1 to TRBJ1-2; TRBD1 agrees at 8 bases. The CDR3 spells CASSLATGGNYGYTF. For the CDR3, the DNA is TGCGCCAGCAGCTTGGCCACAGGGGGTAACTATGGCTACACCTTC.